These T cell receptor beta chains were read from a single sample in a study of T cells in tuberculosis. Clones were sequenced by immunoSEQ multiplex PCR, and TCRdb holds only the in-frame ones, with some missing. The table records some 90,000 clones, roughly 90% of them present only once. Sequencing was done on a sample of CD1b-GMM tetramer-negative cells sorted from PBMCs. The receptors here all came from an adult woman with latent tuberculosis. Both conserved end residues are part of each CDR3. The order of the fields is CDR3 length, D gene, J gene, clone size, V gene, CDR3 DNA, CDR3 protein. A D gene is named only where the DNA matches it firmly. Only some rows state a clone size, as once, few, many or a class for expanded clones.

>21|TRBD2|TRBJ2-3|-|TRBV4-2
TGTGCCAGCAGCCAAGAACCCAAATCGGCTAGCGGGGGCTTTAGCACAGATACGCAGTATTTT
CASSQEPKSASGGFSTDTQYF
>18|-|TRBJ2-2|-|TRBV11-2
TGTGCCAGCAGCTTAGAGGGTGGCGGGGCCAGGAGGACCGGGGAGCTGTTTTTT
CASSLEGGGARRTGELFF
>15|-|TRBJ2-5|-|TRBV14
TGTGCCAGCAGCCAAGATGGTCTAACCCAAGAGACCCAGTACTTC
CASSQDGLTQETQYF
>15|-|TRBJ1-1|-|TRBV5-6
TGTGCCAGCAGCCCAAGGAGTCCAGTTGCTTCTGAAGCTTTCTTT
CASSPRSPVASEAFF
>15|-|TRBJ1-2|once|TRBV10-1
TGCGCCAGCAGTGAGCCGAGGACACCTAACTATGGCTACACCTTC
CASSEPRTPNYGYTF
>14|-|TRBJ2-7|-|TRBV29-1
TGCAGCGTTGTAGGCGGGGACAGCTCCTACGAGCAGTACTTC
CSVVGGDSSYEQYF
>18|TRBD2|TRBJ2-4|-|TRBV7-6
TGTGCCAGCAGCCCTGGACTAGCGGGGGGGACGGCCAAAAACATTCAGTACTTC
CASSPGLAGGTAKNIQYF
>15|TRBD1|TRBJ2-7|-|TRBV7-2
TGTGCCAGCAGCTTAGAATGGGACAGAGCCTACGAGCAGTACTTC
CASSLEWDRAYEQYF
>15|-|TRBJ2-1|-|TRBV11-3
TGTGCCAGCAGCTTTTCCCAGGCGACATACAATGAGCAGTTCTTC
CASSFSQATYNEQFF
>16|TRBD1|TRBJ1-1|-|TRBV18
TGTGCCAGCTCACCAATTACAGGGGGTAGTACGGCTGAAGCTTTCTTT
CASSPITGGSTAEAFF
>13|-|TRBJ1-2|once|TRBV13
TGTGCCAGCAGGGATGACAGGTTATATGGCTACACCTTC
CASRDDRLYGYTF
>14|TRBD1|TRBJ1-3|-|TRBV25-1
TGTGCCACAACAGGGGGCCGGGGTGGAAACACCATATATTTT
CATTGGRGGNTIYF
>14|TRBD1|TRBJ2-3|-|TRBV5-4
TGTGCCAGCAGCTGGGACAGCTCCACAGATACGCAGTATTTT
CASSWDSSTDTQYF
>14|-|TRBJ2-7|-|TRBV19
TGTGCCAGTAGGACTCAGTTTAGCTCCTACGAGCAGTACTTC
CASRTQFSSYEQYF
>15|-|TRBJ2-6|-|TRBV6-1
TGTGCCAGCAGTAACAGGGCCACTGGGGCCAACGTCCTGACTTTC
CASSNRATGANVLTF
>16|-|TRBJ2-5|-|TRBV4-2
TGTGCCAGCAGCCAAGAGGGGCAGGGAGGACAAGAGACCCAGTACTTC
CASSQEGQGGQETQYF
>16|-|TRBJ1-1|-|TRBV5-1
TGCGCCAGCAGCTTGTTGGGACTAATGCTCGACACTGAAGCTTTCTTT
CASSLLGLMLDTEAFF
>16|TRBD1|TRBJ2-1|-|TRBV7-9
TGTGCCAGCAGCACCCTACGGACAGGATTTTACAATGAGCAGTTCTTC
CASSTLRTGFYNEQFF
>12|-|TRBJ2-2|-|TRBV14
TGTGCCAGCAGCCCCGGCACCGGGGAGCTGTTTTTT
CASSPGTGELFF
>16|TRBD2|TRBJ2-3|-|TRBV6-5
TGTGCCAGCAGTTCATCGACTAGCGGGGGCACAGATACGCAGTATTTT
CASSSSTSGGTDTQYF
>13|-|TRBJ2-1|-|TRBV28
TGTGCCAGCAGTTTACTTCTTTCGGATGAGCAGTTCTTC
CASSLLLSDEQFF
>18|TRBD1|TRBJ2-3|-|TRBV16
TGTGCCAGCAGCCAATATCAGGGACCGCAGGGGGCGGAAGATACGCAGTATTTT
CASSQYQGPQGAEDTQYF
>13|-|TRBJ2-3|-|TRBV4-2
TGTGCCAGCAGCCAAGATCTAAAAGATACGCAGTATTTT
CASSQDLKDTQYF
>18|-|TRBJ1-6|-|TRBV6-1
TGTGCCAGCAGTGACACGTTGGGCGTCCACTTATCCCTCACTTGGCCCTTCTTT
CASSDTLGVHLSLTWPFF
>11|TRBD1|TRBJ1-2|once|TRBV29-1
TGCAGCGTCAGGGGGGATAGCGGCTACACCTTC
CSVRGDSGYTF
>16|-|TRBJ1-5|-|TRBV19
TGTGCCAGTAGTATCCGGCAGGGGTCGGGAAATCAGCCCCAGCATTTT
CASSIRQGSGNQPQHF
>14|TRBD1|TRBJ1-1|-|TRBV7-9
TGTGCCAGCAGCTTACAGGGGGCGCAGGGGGAAGCTTTCTTT
CASSLQGAQGEAFF
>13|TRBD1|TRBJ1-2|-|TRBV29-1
TGCAGCGCCGAGACAGGGGGAGACTATGGCTACACCTTC
CSAETGGDYGYTF
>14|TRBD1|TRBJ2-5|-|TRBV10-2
TGCGCCAGCAGGGGGACAGGGCGCCAAGAGACCCAGTACTTC
CASRGTGRQETQYF
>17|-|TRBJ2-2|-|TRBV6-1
TGTGCCAGCAGTGTCTTCTCCGGGACACCGAACACCGGGGAGCTGTTTTTT
CASSVFSGTPNTGELFF
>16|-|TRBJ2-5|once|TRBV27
TGTGCCAGCAGTATAAAACAGGGAGGGCGCGGGGAGACCCAGTACTTC
CASSIKQGGRGETQYF
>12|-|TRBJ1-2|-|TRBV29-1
TGCAGCGTTGAGAGAGCAGGGAGGGGCTACACCTTC
CSVERAGRGYTF
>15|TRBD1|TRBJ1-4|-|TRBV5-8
TGTGCCAGCAGCCGGGGGGACAGGGGTAATGAAAAACTGTTTTTT
CASSRGDRGNEKLFF
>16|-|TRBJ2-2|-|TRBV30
TGTGCCTGGAGTGGGAGGGATGTATTTGACACCGGGGAGCTGTTTTTT
CAWSGRDVFDTGELFF
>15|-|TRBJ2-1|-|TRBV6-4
TGTGCCACTCGGAGAGAGGGGGGGGGCTCGAGTGAGCAGTTCTTC
CATRREGGGSSEQFF
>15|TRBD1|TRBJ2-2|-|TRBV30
TGTGCCTGGAGTGCCCGCAGGGGGCAAGGGGGGGAGCTGTTTTTT
CAWSARRGQGGELFF
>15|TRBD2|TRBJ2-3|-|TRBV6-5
TGTGCCAGCAGTTACTGGGGACTAGCGGCAGATACGCAGTATTTT
CASSYWGLAADTQYF
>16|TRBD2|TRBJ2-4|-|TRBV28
TGTGCCAGCAGTTTAACGGCGGGGGGTTCAGGAAACATTCAGTACTTC
CASSLTAGGSGNIQYF
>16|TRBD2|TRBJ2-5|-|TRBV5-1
TGCGCCAGCAGCCCTGGGGCTAGCGGGGGAAAAGAGACCCAGTACTTC
CASSPGASGGKETQYF
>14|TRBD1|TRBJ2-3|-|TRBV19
TGTGGATCCGGGACAGGGGGGGGCACAGATACGCAGTATTTT
CGSGTGGGTDTQYF
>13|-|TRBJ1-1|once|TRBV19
TGTGCCAGTAGTATCCCCGGGGGCACTGAAGCTTTCTTT
CASSIPGGTEAFF
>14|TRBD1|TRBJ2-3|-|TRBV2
TGTGCCAGCTCTGAGGACAGGAACACAGATACGCAGTATTTT
CASSEDRNTDTQYF
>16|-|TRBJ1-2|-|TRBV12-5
TGTGCTAGTGGTTTGGTACATGGAGGGGTGCACTATGGCTACACCTTC
CASGLVHGGVHYGYTF
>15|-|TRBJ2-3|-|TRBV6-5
TGTGCCAGCAGCGACAGGCCTCTGAGCACAGATACGCAGTATTTT
CASSDRPLSTDTQYF
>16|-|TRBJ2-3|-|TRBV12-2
TGTGCAAGTCGCCTAAGGGGGACGGCAAACACAGATACGCAGTATTTT
CASRLRGTANTDTQYF
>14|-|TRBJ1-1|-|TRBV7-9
TGTGCCAGCAGCTTAGGTCCAGGCCGGGAAGTAGCTTTCTTT
CASSLGPGREVAFF
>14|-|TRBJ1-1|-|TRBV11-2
TGTGCCAGCAGCCCCGGGGGGGGGAACACTGAAGCTTTCTTT
CASSPGGGNTEAFF
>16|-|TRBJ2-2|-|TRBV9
TGTGCCAGCAGCGAGCAGACAATATCGAACACCGGGGAGCTGTTTTTT
CASSEQTISNTGELFF
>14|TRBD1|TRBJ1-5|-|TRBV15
TGTGCCACCAGCAGAAGACAGGGTAATCAGCCCCAGCATTTT
CATSRRQGNQPQHF
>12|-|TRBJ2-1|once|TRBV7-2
TGTGCCAGCAGCTTCGGGTTCCATGAGCAGTTCTTC
CASSFGFHEQFF
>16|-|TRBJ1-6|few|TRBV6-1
TGTGCCAGCAGTGGGGTTGGAGACAGCCCCGGCTTAATCCTCCACTTT
CASSGVGDSPGLILHF
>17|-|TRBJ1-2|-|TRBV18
TGTGCCAGCTCACCTAGCACAGACAGCCTCCCTAACTATGGCTACACCTTC
CASSPSTDSLPNYGYTF
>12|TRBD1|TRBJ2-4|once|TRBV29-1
TGCAGCGCCGAGACAGGGATAGACATTCAGTACTTC
CSAETGIDIQYF
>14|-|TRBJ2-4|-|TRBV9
TGTGCCAGCAGCGTAGAGGGGGGGAGTGACATTCAGTACTTC
CASSVEGGSDIQYF
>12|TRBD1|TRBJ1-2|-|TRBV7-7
TGTGCTATCGGGGACAGGGGATATGGCTACACCTTC
CAIGDRGYGYTF